A selection of T cell receptor beta chains follows, all from one sample in a study of cytomegalovirus exposure and HLA in healthy donors. Measured with immunoSEQ multiplex PCR; TCRdb has only the in-frame clones, and not every one. The data hold just over 150,000 clones, with about 85% observed a single time. The sequencing sample was made of PBMCs. Receptors were obtained from a man between 18 and 29 years old in good health and CMV-seropositive. The CDR3 runs from the conserved cysteine through the conserved F or W. A D gene is named only where the DNA matches it firmly.

V gene	J gene	D gene	CDR3 length	CDR3 DNA	CDR3 protein
TRBV30	TRBJ1-6	TRBD1	15	TGTGCCTGGAGTGTACGGGACAGGGATAATTCACCCCTCCACTTT	CAWSVRDRDNSPLHF
TRBV9	TRBJ2-7	NA	14	TGTGCCAGCAGCGTATTTGGGACTGGTGACGAGCAGTACTTC	CASSVFGTGDEQYF
TRBV7-8	TRBJ2-7	TRBD2	17	TGTGCCAGCAGCTTAGAACAGTCGGGGGGTACCTCCTACGAGCAGTACTTC	CASSLEQSGGTSYEQYF
TRBV5-1	TRBJ2-3	NA	14	TGCGCCAGCCGGAAGGAGGGGGCTGCAGATACGCAGTATTTT	CASRKEGAADTQYF
TRBV2	TRBJ1-3	TRBD1	14	TGTGCCAGCAGTGAGGGGGGACAGTGGTCCACCATATATTTT	CASSEGGQWSTIYF
TRBV6-4	TRBJ2-7	TRBD2	15	TGTGCCAGCAGCGCATACGGGAGCGGGGCCTACGAGCAGTACTTC	CASSAYGSGAYEQYF
TRBV30	TRBJ1-1	NA	11	TGTGCCTGGAAACCCGGCAGGTCTGCTTTCTTT	CAWKPGRSAFF
TRBV15	TRBJ2-1	NA	14	TGTGCCACCAGCCCCGGAGCAGATAACAATGAGCAGTTCTTC	CATSPGADNNEQFF
TRBV5-5	TRBJ2-3	TRBD2	18	TGTGCCAGCAGCGAAGCGGGACTAGCGGGGGCGGGGACAGATACGCAGTATTTT	CASSEAGLAGAGTDTQYF
TRBV7-2	TRBJ2-1	NA	15	TGTGCCAGCAGCTCGGACAGTTCCTCCTACAATGAGCAGTTCTTC	CASSSDSSSYNEQFF
TRBV7-9	TRBJ1-2	NA	13	TGTGCCAGCAGCCCAACGGGGGACTATGGCTACACCTTC	CASSPTGDYGYTF
TRBV9	TRBJ1-6	NA	13	TGTGCCAGCAGCGTAGCGGGGGGTTCACCCCTCCACTTT	CASSVAGGSPLHF
TRBV5-1	TRBJ2-7	TRBD1	16	TGCGCCAGCAGCTTGGGGGGGCTCGGACAGGGATACGAGCAGTACTTC	CASSLGGLGQGYEQYF
TRBV9	TRBJ2-7	NA	14	TGTGCCAGCAGCGGAGGGCCTTCTCGGGACGAGCAGTACTTC	CASSGGPSRDEQYF
TRBV7-6	TRBJ1-4	NA	14	TGTGCCAGCAGCCCCCGAGGCGGTAATGAAAAACTGTTTTTT	CASSPRGGNEKLFF
TRBV4-2	TRBJ2-5	NA	15	TGTGCCAGCAGCCAAGAGTCAAGACAAAGCGAGACCCAGTACTTC	CASSQESRQSETQYF
TRBV6-5	TRBJ1-2	NA	16	TGTGCCAGCAGTTACTCGTCTGGGGGGATTAACTATGGCTACACCTTC	CASSYSSGGINYGYTF
TRBV14	TRBJ2-1	TRBD2	15	TGTGCCAGCAGCCGACTAGCGGGGGGGCACAATGAGCAGTTCTTC	CASSRLAGGHNEQFF
TRBV27	TRBJ1-5	NA	16	TGTGCCAGCAGTCGGAGTCCGGACAAGACAGATCAGCCCCAGCATTTT	CASSRSPDKTDQPQHF
TRBV4-3	TRBJ1-2	NA	16	TGCGCCAGCAGCCAAGGGCGTGTAGGAGGGAATTATGGCTACACCTTC	CASSQGRVGGNYGYTF
TRBV10-3	TRBJ2-5	TRBD2	17	TGTGCCATCAGTGATCCTTTTAGCGGGGGCTACCAAGAGACCCAGTACTTC	CAISDPFSGGYQETQYF
TRBV10-3	TRBJ1-1	NA	13	TGTGCCATCAGTGAGAGACAGGACACTGAAGCTTTCTTT	CAISERQDTEAFF
TRBV11-2	TRBJ2-1	NA	14	TGTGCCAGCAGCTTAGTACTCCAGGGCAATGAGCAGTTCTTC	CASSLVLQGNEQFF
TRBV27	TRBJ2-5	TRBD2	16	TGTGCCAGCAGTAAACTAGCGGGGGGTTTCCAAGAGACCCAGTACTTC	CASSKLAGGFQETQYF
TRBV11-3	TRBJ2-7	NA	15	TGTGCCAGCAGCTCCGGGGGAACCATCTCCTACGAGCAGTACTTC	CASSSGGTISYEQYF
TRBV9	TRBJ1-1	TRBD1	16	TGTGCCAGCAGCGTAGGGGACCGACAGGGGAACACTGAAGCTTTCTTT	CASSVGDRQGNTEAFF
TRBV25-1	TRBJ1-5	TRBD1	14	TGTGCCAGCAGTGAGACAGGGCTCAATCAGCCCCAGCATTTT	CASSETGLNQPQHF
TRBV10-3	TRBJ1-1	NA	14	TGTGCCATCAGTGAGGGGAAGGGGTCCACTGAAGCTTTCTTT	CAISEGKGSTEAFF
TRBV6-1	TRBJ2-3	NA	14	TGTGCCAGCAATAACGGGGGTCCTGGAGATACGCAGTATTTT	CASNNGGPGDTQYF